The entry that follows covers one T cell receptor (beta chain) sequence. This clonotype was observed at least ten times. This receptor's antigen is unknown. Base qualities are not recorded, but no much larger clone differs from it by a single base. Amplification of TCR beta CDR3 regions was carried out from RNA transcripts. The first round of RT-PCR for the TCR CDR3 was performed with the HTBI primer set and the Qiagen OneStep RT-PCR kit. Libraries were constructed in a second round of multiplex PCR, after which size selection and purification were carried out. Paired-end sequencing of the libraries was performed with 100 bp reads on an Illumina HiSeq2000. The study's processing was this. SOAPnuke was used to process the raw data, throwing out any read that contained adapters or uncalled bases, had a mean Phred below 15, or lacked an exact constant-primer or identifier match. High-quality paired reads were merged using COPE v1.2.5, and each unique nucleotide sequence was defined as a clonotype. MiTCR v1.1 was used to align clonotypes to the IMGT TRBV, TRBD and TRBJ reference segments. The analysis was restricted to V-J combinations with a frequency above 0.0001, which together covered roughly 99% of the repertoires. The TCS score was defined as the ratio of F50 (clonal expansion) to E x V (chaos), calculated using BLOSUM62-based TCRdist between CDR3 peptides within each V-J. Welch's t-statistics and random forest reduced 500 to 650 V-J features to 10 to 15, which were used in a naive Bayes classifier (R e1071). Starting from the raw public reads, TCRdb applied fastp trimming at Q25, assembled clones with MiXCR and retained in-frame beta chains. Merged by CDR3 protein, the rows form single entries marked with the most common genes and DNA. These V and J calls are TCRdb output, not the study's own analysis. Within this sample are hundreds of thousands of distinct CDR3 sequences, with around 15% of them counted one time only. The top ten clones comprise roughly 13% of the sample.

The data derive from a study of T cells in Graves' hyperthyroidism and ophthalmopathy (dated 2019 in TCRdb). General notes on the study: Peripheral blood was sampled at the time of initial diagnosis, prior to any treatment. TCR Vbeta CDR3 sequencing of some 140 peripheral blood samples (more than 40 ophthalmopathy, about 80 hyperthyroidism and around 17 progressor patients) is reported in the paper. In addition, the study compared T-cell repertoires in thyroid tissue and in blood from about 6 Graves' hyperthyroidism patients. TCR V-J signatures able to tell the groups apart were searched for in a discovery cohort of 90 to 100 patients, of whom 40 to 45 had Graves' ophthalmopathy and 55 to 65 had stable Graves' hyperthyroidism. After blood sampling, hyperthyroidism patients were treated with methimazole at a starting dose of 30 mg daily, and ophthalmopathy patients were treated with high-dose intravenous methylprednisolone. The roughly 90 discovery patients were divided at random into training and test sets in a 7:3 ratio. Prospective prediction of ophthalmopathy was tested in an independent validation cohort of 18 hyperthyroidism patients and around 16 patients who later progressed to ophthalmopathy. Overall study results and their limits: In validation, the model predicted progression to ophthalmopathy with roughly 66% sensitivity and 72% to 75% specificity, a median of approximately 6.7 months before onset. Blood samples also contained most of the expanded thyroid clonotypes (frequency above 0.001), which suggests that blood repertoires may reflect thyroid immune responses. No statistical method was used to set the sample size in advance, and investigators knew the group allocation. In cross-validation, a model built on a 13 V-J signature told ophthalmopathy apart from stable hyperthyroidism with 87.88% sensitivity and about 81% specificity, and in testing the same model reached 80%/75%.

Ophthalmopathy patients had moderately to severely active disease, Clinical Activity Score of at least 3, NOSPECS grade of at least 4, and duration under 3 months. The study excluded patients with uncontrolled infections, other autoimmune diseases, pregnancy or lactation. Diagnoses relied on clinical symptoms, serum thyroxine and TRAb, thyroid ultrasound and orbital computed tomography. Ficoll-Paque density gradient centrifugation was used to isolate PBMCs from under 11 ml of fresh peripheral blood. Trizol reagent was used to extract total RNA, and RNA quality was then checked on an Agilent 2100 Bioanalyzer. The CDR3 runs 14 amino acids, cysteine and phenylalanine included. Solely the CDR3 DNA is kept, with 42 bases framed from the first base. Relative to germline, V is 3 bases shorter and J is 5 bases shorter, with 11 bases between their ends. The germline V gene (reference sequence) yields SEHNR for CDR1 and FQNEAQ for CDR2.

This chain is built from TRBV7-9 and TRBJ2-1; TRBD2 might be the D gene, on 6 matching bases. Sequencing was performed on blood. The clonotype originates from a man aged 18 to 35 with Graves' ophthalmopathy. The nucleotide sequence is given as TGTGCCAGCAGCTTCGGGACTGACAACAATGAGCAGTTCTTC. The translation is CASSFGTDNNEQFF.